This T cell receptor (beta chain) was found in a study of CD8 T cells in Susac syndrome. Across the study: When blood was drawn, patients with Susac syndrome were on intravenous immunoglobulin alone, on corticosteroids, or therapy-naive.

V trimming: 3 bases; J trimming: 7 bases; junction bases outside the gene matches: 12. The CDR3 has 16 residues. Germline CDR1 SGHDT, CDR2 YYEEEE. This clonotype appeared once. While CD8+ and CD4+ T cells were isolated negatively, TEMRA cells were enriched by FACS. RNA amounts of about 0.45 to 1 ug underwent reverse transcription with random hexamers. Amplification of TCR beta CDR3 by immunoSEQ multiplex PCR spanned 54 Vbeta and 13 Jbeta. From the immunoSEQ multiplex PCR reads, TCRdb called clonotypes with MiXCR, one entry per CDR3 protein. Of under 200,000 distinct CDR3 sequences detected, roughly nine tenths appear once; the ten largest clones hold about 0.1%.

Sequenced material: CD4+ T cells from PBMCs. This clonotype was obtained from a human donor with Susac syndrome. The chain links TRBV5-6 to TRBJ1-4; TRBD1 agrees at 7 bases. CDR3 DNA sequence: TGTGCCAGCAGCTCCCAAACAGGGGTTGTAATTGAAAAACTGTTTTTT. Its translation: CASSSQTGVVIEKLFF. Full variable domain (outside the CDR3, taken from reference TRBV5-6 and TRBJ1-4): DAGVTQSPTHLIKTRGQQVTLRCSPKSGHDTVSWYQQALGQGPQFIFQYYEEEERQRGNFPDRFSGHQFPNYSSELNVNALLLGDSALYLCASSSQTGVVIEKLFFGSGTQLSVL.